The 21 T cell receptor beta chains below all came from one sample that was sequenced in a study of identical twins. TCRdb independently ran MiXCR on the 5' RACE reads; one entry per CDR3 protein. Found here are 500,000 to 700,000 distinct CDR3 sequences, around 7.4% of them singletons; the top ten hold 1.6%. These data also formed part of another study, on yellow fever vaccine responses in identical twins.

Material for sequencing was PBMCs. The receptors derive from a woman aged 18-29 years in good health.

This clonotype showed up just a few times. The rearrangement joins TRBV11-2 to TRBJ2-7; D is unresolved. This CDR3 spans 12 amino acids. Germline CDR1 SGHAT, CDR2 FQNNGV. Trimming stripped 1 base from V and 12 bases from J, with 13 bases between. CDR3 nucleotide sequence: TGTGCCAGCAGCTTAGGTCTAGATCCCCCGTACGTC. Its protein product is CASSLGLDPPYV.

There are many counts of this clonotype. This chain links TRBV6-4 with TRBJ1-2; TRBD1 matches at 7 bases. Germline V gene lookup returns CDR1 MRHNA and CDR2 SNTAGT. The V gene end was trimmed by 6 bases and the J gene end by 6 bases; junction bases not matched to a gene: 10. There are 14 residues in the CDR3. The CDR3 DNA follows: TGTGCCAGCAGCCTCCTTGACAGGGCTAATGGCTACACCTTC. Translation: CASSLLDRANGYTF.

The table lists this clonotype with a few counts. V is TRBV3-1 and J is TRBJ2-7, with 7 bases that match TRBD2. From germline, CDR1 is LGHDT and CDR2 YNNKEL (reference sequence). The V gene end was trimmed by 1 base and the J gene end by 1 base; junction bases not matched to a gene: 7. This CDR3 has 16 residues. The CDR3 spells CASSQASAGVSYEQYF. The CDR3, as DNA: TGTGCCAGCAGCCAAGCCTCGGCGGGAGTGTCCTACGAGCAGTACTTC.

CDR3 sequence: CASSPSLRNEQFF. The CDR3 nucleotides are TGTGCCAGCAGTCCTAGCCTTCGCAATGAGCAGTTCTTC. The chain has TRBV6-1 and TRBJ2-1, with D possibly being TRBD2 (5 bases). With 5 bases removed from V and 6 bases from J, the gap between germline ends came to 11 bases. Germline V lookup: CDR1 MNHNS, CDR2 SASEGT. This CDR3 has 13 residues.

This clonotype turned up a few times. The chain recombines TRBV4-1 with TRBJ1-6; D remains unclear. V shed 2 bases and J shed 7 bases, with 12 bases lying between them. Per germline, CDR1 MGHRA and CDR2 YSYEKL. This CDR3 is built from 15 residues. CDR3 DNA sequence: TGCGCCAGCAGCCAACCCGCCAGTACGAATTCACCCCTCCACTTT. Amino acids: CASSQPASTNSPLHF.

This clonotype has ten or more counts. The genes are TRBV10-3 and TRBJ2-7; D not certain. V gave up 4 bases and J gave up 1 base, with 17 bases separating them. This CDR3 contains 16 residues. Germline V CDR1 and CDR2: ENHRY, SYGVKD. The CDR3 reads CAISVYTAPLSYEQYF. CDR3 nucleotide sequence: TGTGCCATCAGTGTTTATACGGCGCCGCTTTCCTACGAGCAGTACTTC.

In its sample, this clonotype was seen many times. This chain connects TRBV9 to TRBJ2-7; no definite D call. The CDR3 loop spans 15 amino acids. Trimming took off 0 bases at V and 3 bases at J, with 13 bases between the two ends. In germline, CDR1 is SGDLS, CDR2 YYNGEE. Written as DNA, the CDR3 is TGTGCCAGCAGCGTAGATTTGGGCGGCGGCTACGAGCAGTACTTC. The encoded protein is CASSVDLGGGYEQYF.

This clonotype was seen ten or more times. The chain uses TRBV5-1 and TRBJ2-3; a weak D match, TRBD2 (5 bases). The V end lost 3 bases, the J end lost 6 bases, and 14 bases lay between the germline ends. This CDR3 is 14 amino acids long. The germline CDR1 and CDR2 sequences are SGHRS and YFSETQ. CDR3 sequence: CASSSDGGVDTQYF. The CDR3 coding sequence is TGCGCCAGCAGCTCTGACGGAGGCGTCGATACGCAGTATTTT.

The table lists this clonotype with a few counts. The CDR3 region is CASSLTGKGYGYTF. CDR3 DNA: TGTGCCAGCAGTTTAACAGGGAAGGGCTATGGCTACACCTTC. The chain carries TRBV27 and TRBJ1-2; tentatively, D is TRBD1 (6 bases). V was shortened by 2 bases and J by 4 bases, with 11 bases between the two germline ends. The CDR3 totals 14 residues. Germline CDR1 is MNHEY and CDR2 is SMNVEV (reference sequence).

The chain uses TRBV11-1 and TRBJ2-3; TRBD2 matches at 9 bases. Looked up from germline, CDR1 is SGHAT and CDR2 is FQDESV (reference sequence). The CDR3 is made up of 18 amino acids. Trimming at V came to 1 base and at J to 4 bases, leaving 12 bases not matched to a gene. CDR3 nucleotides: TGTGCCAGCAGCTTAGGCGCCCGCGGGAGGGCCGGGGCAGATACGCAGTATTTT. Its translation is CASSLGARGRAGADTQYF.

This clonotype has more than one count but fewer than ten. The chain couples TRBV10-3 to TRBJ2-1; possibly TRBD2 for D (5 bases). Germline loops: CDR1 ENHRY, CDR2 SYGVKD. The CDR3 consists of 14 residues. The V and J ends lost 10 bases and 7 bases respectively, with 20 bases between them. CDR3 nucleotides: TGTGCCACCAGCGGACCCCTCGTTTGGAATGAGCAGTTCTTC. Residues: CATSGPLVWNEQFF.

The genes are TRBV27 and TRBJ2-3; D not resolved. The germline CDR1 and CDR2 sequences are MNHEY and SMNVEV (reference sequence). V lost 0 bases and J 4 bases, leaving 11 bases between the germline ends. The CDR3 sequence is 15 residues long. Here the CDR3 DNA reads TGTGCCAGCAGTTTATCTCTAGGTGGTGCAGATACGCAGTATTTT. Translation gives CASSLSLGGADTQYF.

This clonotype was counted at least ten times. The chain recombines TRBV7-2 with TRBJ2-2; D gene ambiguous. The ends were cut back, 11 bases at V and 5 bases at J, with 9 bases in the middle. This CDR3 has 11 amino acids. Germline assignment: CDR1 SGHTA and CDR2 FQGNSA. The CDR3 DNA sequence: TGTGCCGCAAGTTCTACCGGGGAGCTGTTTTTT. Translation: CAASSTGELFF. The full variable domain, its missing parts supplied by reference TRBV7-2 and TRBJ2-2, is GAGVSQSPSNKVTEKGKDVELRCDPISGHTALYWYRQSLGQGLEFLIYFQGNSAPDKSGLPSDRFSAERTGGSVSTLTIQRTQQEDSAVYLCAASSTGELFFGEGSRLTVL.

The genes are TRBV7-9 and TRBJ1-2; 7 positions match TRBD1. Germline CDR1 is SEHNR and CDR2 is FQNEAQ (reference sequence). The CDR3 has 15 amino acids. V dropped 5 bases and J dropped 0; count of bases not matched to a gene: 6. CDR3 amino acids: CASSPGQTANYGYTF. CDR3 nucleotide sequence: TGTGCCAGCAGCCCGGGACAGACGGCTAACTATGGCTACACCTTC.

This clonotype occurred many times. The chain links TRBV2 to TRBJ2-1; TRBD2 matches 11 bases. J gave up 4 bases and V 8 bases, and 1 base lay outside the gene matches. The CDR3 sequence is 13 residues long. CDR1 and CDR2 (germline): SNHLY, FYNNEI. Written as DNA, the CDR3 is TGTGCCAGCCGGACTAGCGGGTACAATGAGCAGTTCTTC. Translated, it gives CASRTSGYNEQFF.

In its sample, this clonotype was seen a few times. CDR3 DNA sequence: TGTGCCAGCAGCCAAGTGCCTAGCGGGGGGGAGAACACCGGGGAGCTGTTTTTT. It translates to CASSQVPSGGENTGELFF. V usage is TRBV4-2 and J usage is TRBJ2-2, with 12 bases fitting TRBD2. This CDR3 spans 18 amino acids. Germline lookup yields CDR1 LGHNA and CDR2 YNFKEQ. The J segment lost 1 base and the V segment lost 1 base, leaving 4 bases of the junction unmatched.

In its sample, this clonotype was seen a few times. The chain joins TRBV7-9 to TRBJ2-2, with a tentative D call TRBD1 (6 bases). Germline V gene data show CDR1 as SEHNR and CDR2 as FQNEAQ (reference sequence). CDR3 length: 15 residues. Deletions cut 3 bases from V and 1 base from J, with 9 bases between. The CDR3 loop is CASSFQDRNTGELFF. As DNA, the CDR3 is TGTGCCAGCAGCTTCCAGGACAGGAACACCGGGGAGCTGTTTTTT.

This clonotype has a count of ten or more. V usage is TRBV18 and J usage is TRBJ2-2; D is unresolved. This CDR3 is 16 amino acids long. V lost 2 bases, J lost 2 bases, and 12 bases lay in between. Germline V CDR1 and CDR2: KGHSH, LQKENI. CDR3 bases: TGTGCCAGCTCACCAACCGCGGCCTCCAACACCGGGGAGCTGTTTTTT. Its protein is CASSPTAASNTGELFF.

This clonotype was counted many times. This rearrangement joins TRBV29-1 to TRBJ1-1; TRBD1 might be the D (5 bases). V shed 1 base and J shed 4 bases, with 13 bases lying between them. Germline loops: CDR1 SQVTM, CDR2 ANQGSEA. The CDR3 is 14 amino acids. The CDR3 loop is CSVEGGTLGTEAFF. CDR3 nucleotide sequence: TGCAGCGTTGAAGGAGGGACCTTGGGCACTGAAGCTTTCTTT.

V is TRBV12-3 or TRBV12-4 and J is TRBJ2-1; 14 nucleotides agree with TRBD2. With V trimmed by 6 bases and J by 6 bases, 7 bases remained unmatched. The CDR3 is 16 residues long. This CDR3 reads CASSTPGLAGVNEQFF. Here the CDR3 DNA reads TGTGCCAGCAGCACGCCGGGACTAGCGGGAGTCAATGAGCAGTTCTTC.

This clonotype turned up a few times. CDR3 in DNA: TGCGCCAGCAGCTTGGCTAGCGGGAGTGTATACGAGCAGTACTTC. It specifies CASSLASGSVYEQYF. V is TRBV5-1 and J is TRBJ2-7; 10 bases map to TRBD2. Germline trimming cut 0 bases from V and 4 bases from J; bases unmatched to any gene: 4. The length of the CDR3 is 15 residues. The germline V gene encodes CDR1 SGHRS and CDR2 YFSETQ.